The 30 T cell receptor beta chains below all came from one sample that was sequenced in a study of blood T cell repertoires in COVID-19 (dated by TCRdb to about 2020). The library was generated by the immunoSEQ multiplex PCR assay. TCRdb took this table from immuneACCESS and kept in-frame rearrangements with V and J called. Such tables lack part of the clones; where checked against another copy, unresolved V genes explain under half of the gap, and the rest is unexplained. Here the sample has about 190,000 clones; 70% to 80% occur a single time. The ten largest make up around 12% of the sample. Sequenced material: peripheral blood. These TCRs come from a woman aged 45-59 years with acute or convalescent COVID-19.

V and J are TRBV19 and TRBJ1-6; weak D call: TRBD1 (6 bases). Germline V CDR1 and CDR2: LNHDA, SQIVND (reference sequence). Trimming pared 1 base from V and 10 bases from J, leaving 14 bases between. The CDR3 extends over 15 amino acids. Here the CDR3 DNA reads TGTGCCAGTAGTATAGGGGGACAAAAAGTCTCACCCCTCCACTTT. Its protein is CASSIGGQKVSPLHF.

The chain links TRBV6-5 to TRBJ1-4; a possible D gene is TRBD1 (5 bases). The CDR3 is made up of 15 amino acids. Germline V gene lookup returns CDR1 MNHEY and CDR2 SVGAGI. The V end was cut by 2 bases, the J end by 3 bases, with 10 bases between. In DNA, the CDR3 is TGTGCCAGCAGTTACGATGGGGCCCCTAATGAAAAACTGTTTTTT. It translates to CASSYDGAPNEKLFF.

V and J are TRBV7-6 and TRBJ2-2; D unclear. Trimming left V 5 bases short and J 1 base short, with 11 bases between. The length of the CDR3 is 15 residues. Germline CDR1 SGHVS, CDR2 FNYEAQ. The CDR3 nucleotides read TGTGCCAGCAGCGCGATTACGGGGAACACCGGGGAGCTGTTTTTT. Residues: CASSAITGNTGELFF.

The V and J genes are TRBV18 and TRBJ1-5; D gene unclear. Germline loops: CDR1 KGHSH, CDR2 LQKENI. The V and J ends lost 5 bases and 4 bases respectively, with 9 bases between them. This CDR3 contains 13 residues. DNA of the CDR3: TGTGCCAGCTCAGGCATCGCAAATCAGCCCCAGCATTTT. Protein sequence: CASSGIANQPQHF.

CDR3 sequence reads: CASSSSPGTINGELFF. CDR3 in DNA: TGTGCCAGCAGCTCATCACCCGGGACAATTAACGGGGAGCTGTTTTTT. The rearrangement links TRBV7-6 to TRBJ2-2, with D perhaps matching TRBD1 (6 bases). Germline-derived CDR1 and CDR2 are SGHVS and FNYEAQ. V gave up 4 bases and J gave up 7 bases, with 19 bases separating them. The length of the CDR3 is 16 residues.

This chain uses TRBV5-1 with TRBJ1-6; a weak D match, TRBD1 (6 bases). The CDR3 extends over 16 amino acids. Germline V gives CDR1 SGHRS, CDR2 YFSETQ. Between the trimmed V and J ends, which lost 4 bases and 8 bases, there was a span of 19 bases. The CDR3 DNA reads TGCGCCAGCAGCCCCTTAGAACAGGGTGGGCATTCACCCCTCCACTTT. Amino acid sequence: CASSPLEQGGHSPLHF.

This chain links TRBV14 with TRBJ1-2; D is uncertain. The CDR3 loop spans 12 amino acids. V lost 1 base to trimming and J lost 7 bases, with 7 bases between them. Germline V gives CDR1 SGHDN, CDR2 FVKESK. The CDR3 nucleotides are TGTGCCAGCAGCCAAGGTAGAGGTGGCTACACCTTC. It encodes CASSQGRGGYTF. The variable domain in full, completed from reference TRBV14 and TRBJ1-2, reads EAGVTQFPSHSVIEKGQTVTLRCDPISGHDNLYWYRRVMGKEIKFLLHFVKESKQDESGMPNNRFLAERTGGTYSTLKVQPAELEDSGVYFCASSQGRGGYTFGSGTRLTVV.

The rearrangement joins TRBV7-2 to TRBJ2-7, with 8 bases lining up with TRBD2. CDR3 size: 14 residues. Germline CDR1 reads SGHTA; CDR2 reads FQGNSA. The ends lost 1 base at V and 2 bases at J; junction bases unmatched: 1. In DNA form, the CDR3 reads TGTGCCAGCAGCTTAGAGACTAGCGCCTACGAGCAGTACTTC. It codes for CASSLETSAYEQYF.

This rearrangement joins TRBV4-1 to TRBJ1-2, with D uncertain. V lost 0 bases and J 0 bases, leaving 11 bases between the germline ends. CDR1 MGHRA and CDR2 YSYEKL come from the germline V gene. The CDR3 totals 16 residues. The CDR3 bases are TGCGCCAGCAGCCAAGATGGGAGGGCACCTAACTATGGCTACACCTTC. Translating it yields CASSQDGRAPNYGYTF.

CDR3 sequence reads: CASSPLRAGTEAFF. The CDR3 nucleotides read TGTGCCAGCTCACCCTTACGCGCGGGGACTGAAGCTTTCTTT. The chain has TRBV18 and TRBJ1-1, with unresolved D. This CDR3 is 14 amino acids long. The V and J ends lost 3 bases and 5 bases respectively, with 13 bases between them. CDR1 and CDR2 (germline): KGHSH, LQKENI.

This CDR3 is CASSLPGQGSAGANVLTF. DNA of the CDR3: TGTGCCAGCTCACTACCGGGACAGGGGTCCGCTGGGGCCAACGTCCTGACTTTC. The chain uses TRBV18 and TRBJ2-6; 10 bases are a match to TRBD1. V lost 4 bases and J lost 2; bases outside the gene matches: 8. From germline, CDR1 is KGHSH and CDR2 LQKENI. This CDR3 has 18 residues. Together with reference TRBV18 and TRBJ2-6, the CDR3 gives the full variable domain: NAGVMQNPRHLVRRRGQEARLRCSPMKGHSHVYWYRQLPEEGLKFMVYLQKENIIDESGMPKERFSAEFPKEGPSILRIQQVVRGDSAAYFCASSLPGQGSAGANVLTFGAGSRLTVL.

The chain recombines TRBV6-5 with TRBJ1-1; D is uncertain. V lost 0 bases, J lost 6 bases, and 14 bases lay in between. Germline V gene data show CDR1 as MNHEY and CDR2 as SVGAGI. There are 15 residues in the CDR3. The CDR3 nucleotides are TGTGCCAGCAGTTACTCGATAGGTTGGGAGTCTGAAGCTTTCTTT. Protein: CASSYSIGWESEAFF.

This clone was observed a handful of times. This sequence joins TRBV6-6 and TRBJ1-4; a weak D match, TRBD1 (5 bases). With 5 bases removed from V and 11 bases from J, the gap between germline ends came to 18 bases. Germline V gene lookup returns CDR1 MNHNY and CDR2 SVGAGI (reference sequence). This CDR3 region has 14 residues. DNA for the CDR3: TGTGCCAGCAGTCCTTGGGGGAGGGCTGGGAAACTGTTTTTT. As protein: CASSPWGRAGKLFF.

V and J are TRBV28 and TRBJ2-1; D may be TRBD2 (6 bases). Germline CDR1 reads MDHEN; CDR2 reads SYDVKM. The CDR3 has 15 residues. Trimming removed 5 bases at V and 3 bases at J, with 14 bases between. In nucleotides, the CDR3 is TGTGCCAGCAGTAGAACGGGACTTAACTACAATGAGCAGTTCTTC. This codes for CASSRTGLNYNEQFF.

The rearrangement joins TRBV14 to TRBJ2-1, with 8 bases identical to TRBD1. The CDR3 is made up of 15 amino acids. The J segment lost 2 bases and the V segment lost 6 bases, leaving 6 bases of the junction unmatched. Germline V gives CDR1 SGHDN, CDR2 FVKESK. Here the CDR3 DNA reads TGTGCCAGCAGTCGACAGGGGACCCCCTACAATGAGCAGTTCTTC. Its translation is CASSRQGTPYNEQFF.

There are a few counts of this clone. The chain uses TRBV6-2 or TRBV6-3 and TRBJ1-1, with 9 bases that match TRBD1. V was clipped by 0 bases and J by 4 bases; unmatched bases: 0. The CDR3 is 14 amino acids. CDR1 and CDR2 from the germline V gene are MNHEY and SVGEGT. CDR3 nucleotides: TGTGCCAGCAGTTACTCGACAGGGGGCACTGAAGCTTTCTTT. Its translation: CASSYSTGGTEAFF.

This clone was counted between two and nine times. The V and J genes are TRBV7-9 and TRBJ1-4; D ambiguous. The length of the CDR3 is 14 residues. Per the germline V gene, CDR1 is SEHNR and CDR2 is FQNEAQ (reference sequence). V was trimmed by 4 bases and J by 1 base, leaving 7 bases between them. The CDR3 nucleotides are TGTGCCAGCAGCTCGTACGGAACTAATGAAAAACTGTTTTTT. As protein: CASSSYGTNEKLFF.

Written as DNA, the CDR3 is TGTGCCATCACCGACGGAGGGCCGAACACCGGGGAGCTGTTTTTT. Protein sequence: CAITDGGPNTGELFF. The chain joins TRBV10-3 to TRBJ2-2, with D tentatively TRBD2 (6 bases). The ends were cut back, 7 bases at V and 0 bases at J, with 12 bases in the middle. The CDR3 extends over 15 amino acids. Germline CDR1 is ENHRY and CDR2 is SYGVKD.

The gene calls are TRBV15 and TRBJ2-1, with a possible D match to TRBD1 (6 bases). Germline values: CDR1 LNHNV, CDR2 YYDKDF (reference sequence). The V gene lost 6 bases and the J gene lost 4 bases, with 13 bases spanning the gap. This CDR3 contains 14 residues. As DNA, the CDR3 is TGTGCCACCAGGGGAACGGACAGTTACAATGAGCAGTTCTTC. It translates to CATRGTDSYNEQFF.

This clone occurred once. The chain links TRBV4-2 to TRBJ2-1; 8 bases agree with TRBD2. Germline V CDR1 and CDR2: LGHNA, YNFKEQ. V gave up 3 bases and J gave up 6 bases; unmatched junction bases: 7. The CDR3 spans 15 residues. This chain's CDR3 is CASSHPPGTSNEQFF. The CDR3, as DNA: TGTGCCAGCAGCCACCCCCCGGGGACTAGCAATGAGCAGTTCTTC.

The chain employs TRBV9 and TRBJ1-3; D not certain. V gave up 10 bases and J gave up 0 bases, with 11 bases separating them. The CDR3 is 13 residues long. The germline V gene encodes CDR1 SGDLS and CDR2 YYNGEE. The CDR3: CASSRSSGNTIYF. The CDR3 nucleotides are TGTGCCTCCTCTAGGAGCTCTGGAAACACCATATATTTT.

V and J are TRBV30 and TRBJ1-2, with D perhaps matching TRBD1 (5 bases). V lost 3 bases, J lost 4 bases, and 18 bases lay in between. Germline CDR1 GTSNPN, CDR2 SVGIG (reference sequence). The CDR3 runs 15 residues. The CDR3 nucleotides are TGTGCCTGGAGGGACACTACCACCCCTTCCTATGGCTACACCTTC. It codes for CAWRDTTTPSYGYTF.

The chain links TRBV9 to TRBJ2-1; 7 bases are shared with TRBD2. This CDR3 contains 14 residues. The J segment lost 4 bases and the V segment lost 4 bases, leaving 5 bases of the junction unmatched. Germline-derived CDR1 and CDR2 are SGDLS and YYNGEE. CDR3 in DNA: TGTGCCAGCAGCCTGGGACTACCTTACAATGAGCAGTTCTTC. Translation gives CASSLGLPYNEQFF.

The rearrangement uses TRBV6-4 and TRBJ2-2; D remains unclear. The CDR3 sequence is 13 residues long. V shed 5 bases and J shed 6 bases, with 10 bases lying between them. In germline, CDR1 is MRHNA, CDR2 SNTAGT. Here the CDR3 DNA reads TGTGCCAGCAGTACAGATTGGGCCGGGGAGCTGTTTTTT. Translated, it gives CASSTDWAGELFF.

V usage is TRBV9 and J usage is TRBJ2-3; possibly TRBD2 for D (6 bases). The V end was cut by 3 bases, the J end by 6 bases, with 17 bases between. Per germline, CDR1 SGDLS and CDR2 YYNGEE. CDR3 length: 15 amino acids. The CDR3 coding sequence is TGTGCCAGCAGCGGCGGGACTCACGATCAGGATACGCAGTATTTT. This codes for CASSGGTHDQDTQYF.

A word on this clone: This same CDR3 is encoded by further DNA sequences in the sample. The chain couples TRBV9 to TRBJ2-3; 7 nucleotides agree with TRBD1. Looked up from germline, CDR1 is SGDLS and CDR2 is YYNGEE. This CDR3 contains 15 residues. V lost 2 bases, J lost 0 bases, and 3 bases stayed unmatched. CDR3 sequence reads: CASSVEGASTDTQYF. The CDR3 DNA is TGTGCCAGCAGCGTCGAGGGGGCGAGCACAGATACGCAGTATTTT.

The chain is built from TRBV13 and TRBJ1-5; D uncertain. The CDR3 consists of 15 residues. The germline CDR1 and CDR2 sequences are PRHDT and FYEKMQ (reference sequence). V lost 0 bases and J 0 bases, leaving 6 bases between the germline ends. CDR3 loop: CASSLGHSSNQPQHF. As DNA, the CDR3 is TGTGCCAGCAGCTTAGGACACAGTAGCAATCAGCCCCAGCATTTT.

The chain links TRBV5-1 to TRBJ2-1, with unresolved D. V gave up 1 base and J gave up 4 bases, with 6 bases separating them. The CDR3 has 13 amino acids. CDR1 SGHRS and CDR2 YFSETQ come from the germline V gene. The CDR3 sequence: CASSLTQYNEQFF. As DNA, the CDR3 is TGCGCCAGCAGCTTGACCCAGTACAATGAGCAGTTCTTC.

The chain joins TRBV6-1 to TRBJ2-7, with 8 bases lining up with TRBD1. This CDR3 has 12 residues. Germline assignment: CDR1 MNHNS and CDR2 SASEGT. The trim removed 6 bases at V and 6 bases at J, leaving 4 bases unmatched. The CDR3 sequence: CASRRQGTEQYF. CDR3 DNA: TGTGCCAGCAGGCGACAGGGGACCGAGCAGTACTTC.

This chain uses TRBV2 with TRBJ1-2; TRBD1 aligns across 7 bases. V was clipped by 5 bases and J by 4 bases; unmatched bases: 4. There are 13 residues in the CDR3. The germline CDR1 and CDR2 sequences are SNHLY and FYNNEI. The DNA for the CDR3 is TGTGCCAGCAGTCGGTCAGGGGGCTATGGCTACACCTTC. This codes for CASSRSGGYGYTF.